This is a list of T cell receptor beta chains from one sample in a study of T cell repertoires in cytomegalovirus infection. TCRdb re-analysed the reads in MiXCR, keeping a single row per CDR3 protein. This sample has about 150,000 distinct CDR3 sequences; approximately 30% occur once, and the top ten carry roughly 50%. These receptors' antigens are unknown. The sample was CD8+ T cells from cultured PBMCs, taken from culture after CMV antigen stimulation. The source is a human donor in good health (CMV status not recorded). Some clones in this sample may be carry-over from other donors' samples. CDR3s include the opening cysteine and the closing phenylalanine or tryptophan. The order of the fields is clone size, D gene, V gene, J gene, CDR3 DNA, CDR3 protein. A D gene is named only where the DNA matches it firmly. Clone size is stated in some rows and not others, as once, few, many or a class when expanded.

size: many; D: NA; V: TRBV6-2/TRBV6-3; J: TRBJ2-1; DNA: TGTGCCAGCACCCCCTATGGGCCTATGAATGAGCAGTTCTTC; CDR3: CASTPYGPMNEQFF
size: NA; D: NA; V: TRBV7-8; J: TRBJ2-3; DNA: TGTGCCAGCAGCTTAGGGGGGGGGCTTGGCACAGATACGCAGTATTTT; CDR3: CASSLGGGLGTDTQYF
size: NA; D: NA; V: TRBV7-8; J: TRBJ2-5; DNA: TGTGCCAGCAGCTTATCGGACTTTTCGGAGACCCAGTACTTC; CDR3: CASSLSDFSETQYF
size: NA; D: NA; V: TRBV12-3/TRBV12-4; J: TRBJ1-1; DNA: TGTGCCAGCAGTCCGGCCGGATCCGAAGCTTTCTTT; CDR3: CASSPAGSEAFF
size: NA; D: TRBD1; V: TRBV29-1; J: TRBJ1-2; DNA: TGCAGCGTTGAGGGAGACAGGGCTAACTATGGCTACACCTTC; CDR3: CSVEGDRANYGYTF
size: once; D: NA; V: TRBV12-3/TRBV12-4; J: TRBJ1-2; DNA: TGTGCCAGCAGCTCAAGCCTGAACTATGGCTACACCTTC; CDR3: CASSSSLNYGYTF
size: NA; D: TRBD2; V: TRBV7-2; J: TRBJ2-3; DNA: TGTGCCAGCAGCCCGTTTGTGATCCTAGCGGGCACAGATACGCAGTATTTT; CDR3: CASSPFVILAGTDTQYF
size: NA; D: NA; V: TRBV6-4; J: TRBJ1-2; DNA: TGTGCCAGCAGTGAAACGGGAGCTAACTATGGCTACACCTTC; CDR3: CASSETGANYGYTF
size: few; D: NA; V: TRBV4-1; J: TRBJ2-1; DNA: TGCGCCAGCAGCCAAGTGGAGATCTCCTACAATGAGCAGTTCTTC; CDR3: CASSQVEISYNEQFF
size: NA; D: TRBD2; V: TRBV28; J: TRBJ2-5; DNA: TGTGCCAGCAGTCCTCCGCTCCGACTAGCGGGGGTGGAGACCCAGTACTTC; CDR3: CASSPPLRLAGVETQYF
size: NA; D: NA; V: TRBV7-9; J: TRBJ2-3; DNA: TGTGCCAGCAGCTCTATCCACGGGGGCAGCACAGATACGCAGTATTTT; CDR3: CASSSIHGGSTDTQYF
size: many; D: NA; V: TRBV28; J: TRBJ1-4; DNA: TGTGCCAGCAGTTTGGGAGGGGACGGTGAAAAACTGTTTTTT; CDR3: CASSLGGDGEKLFF
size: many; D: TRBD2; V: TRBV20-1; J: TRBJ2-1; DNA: TGCAGTGCTAGAGACGGGACTAGCGGGGGAAAAGAGCAGTTCTTC; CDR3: CSARDGTSGGKEQFF
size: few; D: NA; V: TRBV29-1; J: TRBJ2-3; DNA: TGCAGCGTTGATCGAGTAGCCGTAAGCACAGATACGCAGTATTTT; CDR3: CSVDRVAVSTDTQYF
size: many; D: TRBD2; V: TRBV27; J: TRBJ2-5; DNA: TGTGCCAGCAGTTTTTTCCCTAGCGGGGTACAAGAGACCCAGTACTTC; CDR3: CASSFFPSGVQETQYF
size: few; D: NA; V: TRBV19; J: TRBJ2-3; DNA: TGTGCCAGTATGATTGCAGACGGGGCAGATACGCAGTATTTT; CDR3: CASMIADGADTQYF
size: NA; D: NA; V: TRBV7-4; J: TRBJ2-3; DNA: TGTGCCAGCAGCCCCCCCGAGGGAAATGCGCAGTATTTT; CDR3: CASSPPEGNAQYF
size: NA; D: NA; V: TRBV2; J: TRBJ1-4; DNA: TGTGCCAGCCGGTATGGGCTGGCTAATGAAAAACTGTTTTTT; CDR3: CASRYGLANEKLFF
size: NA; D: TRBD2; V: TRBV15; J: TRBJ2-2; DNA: TGTGCCACCAGCATTACTAGCGGGGGGGGAAGCACCGGGGAGCTGTTTTTT; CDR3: CATSITSGGGSTGELFF
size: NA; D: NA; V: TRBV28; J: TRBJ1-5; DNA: TGTGCCAGCAACAGGGATCATAGCAATCAGCCCCAGCATTTT; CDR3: CASNRDHSNQPQHF
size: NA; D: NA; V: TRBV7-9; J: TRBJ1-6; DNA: TGTGCCAGCAGCTCAATGGGAACTAATTCACCCCTCCACTTT; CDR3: CASSSMGTNSPLHF
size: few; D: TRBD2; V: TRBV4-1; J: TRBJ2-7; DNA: TGCGCCAGCAGCCAATTACTAGCGGGGGATTCCTACGAGCAGTACTTC; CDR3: CASSQLLAGDSYEQYF
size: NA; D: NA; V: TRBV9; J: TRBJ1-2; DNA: TGTGCCAGCAGCGGCCCAGGGTGGGTGCATGGCTACACCTTC; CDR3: CASSGPGWVHGYTF
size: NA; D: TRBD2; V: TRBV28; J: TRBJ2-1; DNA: TGTGCCAGCAGTATTCTAGCGGGGGGGCCCATGAATGAGCAGTTCTTC; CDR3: CASSILAGGPMNEQFF
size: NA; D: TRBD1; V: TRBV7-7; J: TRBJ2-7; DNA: TGTGCCAGCAGCAAAGGGACAGCCTACGAGCAGTACTTC; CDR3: CASSKGTAYEQYF
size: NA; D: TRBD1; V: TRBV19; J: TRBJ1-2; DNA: TGTGCCAGTAGTCCCGGGACAGGGGGGACCTATGGCTACACCTTC; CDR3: CASSPGTGGTYGYTF
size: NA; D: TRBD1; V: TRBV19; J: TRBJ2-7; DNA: TGTGCCAGTAGTATCCTCGGGACAGGGCTGGACGAGCAGTACTTC; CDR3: CASSILGTGLDEQYF
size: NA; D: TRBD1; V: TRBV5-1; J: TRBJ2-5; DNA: TGCGCCAGCAGCGCTGGACAGGGAGTGTTTGGAGAGACCCAGTACTTC; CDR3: CASSAGQGVFGETQYF
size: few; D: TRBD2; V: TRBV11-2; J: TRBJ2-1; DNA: TGTGCCAGCAGCACTTGGACTAGCGCTGGGCTCCACAATGAGCAGTTCTTC; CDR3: CASSTWTSAGLHNEQFF
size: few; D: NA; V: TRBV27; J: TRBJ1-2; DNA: TGTGCCAGCAGGGATCGGTGGGGCTACACCTTC; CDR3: CASRDRWGYTF
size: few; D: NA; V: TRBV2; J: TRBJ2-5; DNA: TGTGCCAGCAGTGAAGACGGTTCCCAAGAGACCCAGTACTTC; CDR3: CASSEDGSQETQYF
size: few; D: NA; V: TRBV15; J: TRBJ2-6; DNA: TGTGCCACCGGGTCTGGGGCCAACGTCCTGACTTTC; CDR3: CATGSGANVLTF
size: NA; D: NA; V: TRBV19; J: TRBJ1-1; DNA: TGTGCCAGTAGTATAGCCCCGGGACTGAACACTGAAGCTTTCTTT; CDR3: CASSIAPGLNTEAFF
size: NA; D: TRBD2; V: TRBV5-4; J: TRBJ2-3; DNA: TGTGCCAGCAGCTTTGCCGGGGGGGGCACAGATACGCAGTATTTT; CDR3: CASSFAGGGTDTQYF
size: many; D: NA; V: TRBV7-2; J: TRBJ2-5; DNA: TGTGCCAGCAGCTTGGGACTCGGAGAGACCCAGTACTTC; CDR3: CASSLGLGETQYF
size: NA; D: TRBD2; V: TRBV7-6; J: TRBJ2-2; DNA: TGTGCCAGCAGCTCTACTAGCGGGGGAACCGGGGAGCTGTTTTTT; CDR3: CASSSTSGGTGELFF
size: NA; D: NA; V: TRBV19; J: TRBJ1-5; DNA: TGTGCCAGTAGTATAGGAGGGGATCAGCCCCAGCATTTT; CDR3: CASSIGGDQPQHF
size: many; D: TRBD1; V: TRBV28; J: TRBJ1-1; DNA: TGTGCCAGCAGTGTACCCGGGACAGGGGGCCCGAACACTGAAGCTTTCTTT; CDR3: CASSVPGTGGPNTEAFF
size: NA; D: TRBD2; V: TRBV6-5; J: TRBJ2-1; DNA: TGTGCCAGCAGTCAGAGCGGGGAGCGATACAATGAGCAGTTCTTC; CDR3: CASSQSGERYNEQFF
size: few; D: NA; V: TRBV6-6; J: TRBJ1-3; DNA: TGTGCCAGCAGTTACTCCGGAGGAAGAGACACCATATATTTT; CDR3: CASSYSGGRDTIYF
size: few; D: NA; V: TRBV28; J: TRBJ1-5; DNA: TGTGCCAGCAGTACAGATTATAGCAATCAGCCCCAGCATTTT; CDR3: CASSTDYSNQPQHF
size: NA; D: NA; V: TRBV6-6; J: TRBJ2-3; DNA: TGTGCCAGCAGAGCTGGCACAGATACGCAGTATTTT; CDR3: CASRAGTDTQYF
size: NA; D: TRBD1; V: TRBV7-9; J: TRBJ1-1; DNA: TGTGCCAGCAGCTCTGACAGGGCGAACACTGAAGCTTTCTTT; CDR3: CASSSDRANTEAFF
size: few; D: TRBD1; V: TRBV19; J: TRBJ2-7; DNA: TGTGCCAGTGGATGGACAGGGTCCCACGAGCAGTACTTC; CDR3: CASGWTGSHEQYF
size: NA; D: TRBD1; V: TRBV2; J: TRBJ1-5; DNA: TGTGCCAGCGGCCATAAGTCCCATGACAGGGGGGTACAGCCCCAGCATTTT; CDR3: CASGHKSHDRGVQPQHF
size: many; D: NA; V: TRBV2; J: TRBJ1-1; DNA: TGTGCCGAAGCCTGGGGCGGAAGTTCTGAAGCTTTCTTT; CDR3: CAEAWGGSSEAFF
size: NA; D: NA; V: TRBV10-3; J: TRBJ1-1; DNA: TGTGCCATCAGTGACCCGACACCGATGGCTGAAGCTTTCTTT; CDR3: CAISDPTPMAEAFF